Below are 6 T cell receptor beta chains sequenced from a single sample in a study of OX40 agonist ivuxolimab in advanced cancers. TCRdb's table, derived via immunoSEQ multiplex PCR, lists solely in-frame clones and lacks some. The sample has about 38,000 clones; nearly 85% are singletons. This material consisted of CD4+ or CD8+ T cells sorted from blood, taken in a trial of the OX40 agonist ivuxolimab. The source of these receptors is an adult with an advanced solid tumor such as melanoma, head and neck, liver or kidney cancer.

The rearrangement uses TRBV7-9 and TRBJ2-3; tentative D call: TRBD1 (6 bases). In germline, CDR1 is SEHNR, CDR2 FQNEAQ (reference sequence). The ends were cut back, 4 bases at V and 2 bases at J, with 10 bases in the middle. CDR3 size: 14 residues. The CDR3 region is CASSSGQYTDTQYF. As DNA, the CDR3 is TGTGCCAGCAGCTCCGGACAGTACACAGATACGCAGTATTTT.

The CDR3 sequence: CASSLGQGNSADTQYF. CDR3 in DNA: TGTGCCAGCAGTCTTGGACAGGGAAACTCGGCAGATACGCAGTATTTT. The chain has TRBV28 and TRBJ2-3; 8 bases are shared with TRBD1. V was clipped by 5 bases and J by 4 bases; unmatched bases: 11. Germline lookup yields CDR1 MDHEN and CDR2 SYDVKM. The CDR3 has 16 residues.

Written as DNA, the CDR3 is TGTGCCAGCAGTTTACAGGGTAAGAACACTGAAGCTTTCTTT. Its translation: CASSLQGKNTEAFF. The gene calls are TRBV6-6 and TRBJ1-1; perhaps TRBD1 as D (6 bases). Germline V gives CDR1 MNHNY, CDR2 SVGAGI (reference sequence). Trimming removed 4 bases at V and 1 base at J, with 10 bases between. This CDR3 comprises 14 residues.

This clone occurred once. This CDR3 reads CASSSGIYGYTF. The CDR3 DNA follows: TGCGCCAGCAGCTCTGGGATCTATGGCTACACCTTC. V usage is TRBV5-1 and J usage is TRBJ1-2; D not resolved. The germline V gene has CDR1 SGHRS and CDR2 YFSETQ. The CDR3 is made up of 12 amino acids. Trimming cost V 3 bases and J 4 bases, with 7 bases left between them.

This clone was observed a few times. V is TRBV7-2 and J is TRBJ2-5; 12 bases are shared with TRBD2. Germline values: CDR1 SGHTA, CDR2 FQGNSA. Trimming took 2 bases from V and 1 from J; bases not matched to a gene: 2. This CDR3 spans 16 amino acids. As DNA, the CDR3 is TGTGCCAGCAGCTTACCACTAGCGGGAGGCCAAGAGACCCAGTACTTC. It encodes CASSLPLAGGQETQYF.

CDR3 in amino acids: CASSQLFGNNQPQHF. CDR3 in DNA: TGTGCCAGCAGCCAATTATTTGGGAACAATCAGCCCCAGCATTTT. The rearrangement links TRBV16 to TRBJ1-5; D remains unclear. The CDR3 sequence is 15 residues long. Germline CDR1 is KGHSY and CDR2 is FQNENV. The germline V and J ends were trimmed by 1 base and 3 bases, with 10 bases remaining between them.